The rows below give T cell receptor beta chains drawn from one sample of a study of blood T cell repertoires in COVID-19. Produced via immunoSEQ multiplex PCR; TCRdb's table is partial and in-frame only. The sample consists of 250,000 to 300,000 clones, around 85% of them appearing once. Sequencing input: PBMCs or T cells enriched from blood (not recorded which). These receptors were taken from a woman aged 45 to 65 who had recovered from COVID-19. Both conserved end residues are part of each CDR3. Each record gives: CDR3 protein, CDR3 DNA, V gene, D gene, clone size, CDR3 length, J gene. D genes are given only for firm matches. Size is omitted from some rows. Given values are once, few, many or a class for expanded clones.

CASSPGNTYEQYF | TGTGCCAGCAGCCCAGGGAATACTTACGAGCAGTACTTC | TRBV5-6 | NA | NA | 13 | TRBJ2-7
CASTQRSGRDEQYF | TGTGCCAGCACCCAGAGGTCGGGCAGGGACGAGCAGTACTTC | TRBV7-9 | NA | NA | 14 | TRBJ2-7
CASSQDQAAYEQYF | TGTGCCAGCAGCCAAGATCAAGCGGCCTACGAGCAGTACTTC | TRBV4-2 | NA | NA | 14 | TRBJ2-7
CASSIDSDQPQHF | TGTGCCAGTAGTATAGACAGCGATCAGCCCCAGCATTTT | TRBV19 | NA | NA | 13 | TRBJ1-5
CASSNAAQINEQFF | TGTGCCAGTAGCAACGCCGCCCAGATCAATGAGCAGTTCTTC | TRBV7-2 | NA | NA | 14 | TRBJ2-1
CASGTGDRDNTEAFF | TGCGCCAGCGGAACAGGGGATAGGGATAACACTGAAGCTTTCTTT | TRBV5-1 | TRBD1 | NA | 15 | TRBJ1-1
CATSRAQGGNTEAFF | TGTGCCACCAGCAGAGCTCAGGGAGGAAACACTGAAGCTTTCTTT | TRBV15 | NA | NA | 15 | TRBJ1-1
CASSVSSGISYEQYF | TGTGCCAGCAGCGTCTCTAGCGGGATCTCCTACGAGCAGTACTTC | TRBV9 | TRBD2 | few | 15 | TRBJ2-7
CAWRDRVTEKLFF | TGTGCCTGGAGGGACAGGGTGACTGAAAAACTGTTTTTT | TRBV30 | TRBD1 | NA | 13 | TRBJ1-4
CASSQGPAFPGETQYF | TGCGCCAGCAGCCAAGGTCCGGCGTTCCCCGGGGAGACCCAGTACTTC | TRBV4-1 | NA | NA | 16 | TRBJ2-5
CASRQGRSNEKLFF | TGCGCCAGCAGACAGGGCAGGTCTAATGAAAAACTGTTTTTT | TRBV10-2 | NA | NA | 14 | TRBJ1-4
CASSQDADGGRAGETQYF | TGCGCCAGCAGCCAAGACGCCGACGGCGGGAGGGCCGGAGAGACCCAGTACTTC | TRBV4-1 | TRBD2 | NA | 18 | TRBJ2-5
CASSMLRGGGTGELFF | TGTGCCAGCAGTATGCTCAGGGGCGGGGGAACCGGGGAGCTGTTTTTT | TRBV28 | NA | NA | 16 | TRBJ2-2
CASSFQTGSLQETQYF | TGTGCCAGCAGTTTTCAGACCGGGTCATTACAAGAGACCCAGTACTTC | TRBV6-6 | NA | NA | 16 | TRBJ2-5
CASSHLAGDLEQFF | TGTGCCAGCAGTCACTTAGCGGGAGATTTGGAGCAGTTCTTC | TRBV6-6 | TRBD2 | few | 14 | TRBJ2-1
CASTVGTGVTNEKLFF | TGTGCCAGCACCGTGGGGACAGGGGTCACTAATGAAAAACTGTTTTTT | TRBV5-4 | TRBD1 | NA | 16 | TRBJ1-4
CASSFDEQYF | TGCGCCAGCAGCTTCGACGAGCAGTACTTC | TRBV5-1 | NA | NA | 10 | TRBJ2-7
CASSQVGPPSYEQYF | TGTGCCAGCAGCCAAGTTGGGCCACCCTCCTACGAGCAGTACTTC | TRBV3-1/TRBV3-2 | NA | NA | 15 | TRBJ2-7
CASSGARDRGLTGNPEQFF | TGTGCCAGCAGTGGAGCCCGGGACAGGGGGCTAACTGGGAACCCCGAGCAGTTCTTC | TRBV3-1/TRBV3-2 | TRBD1 | NA | 19 | TRBJ2-1
CASSLEGRPAEPLHF | TGTGCCAGCAGCTTAGAGGGCCGGCCGGCAGAACCCCTCCACTTT | TRBV7-3 | NA | NA | 15 | TRBJ1-6
CASRPKWSGPYEQYF | TGTGCCAGTAGACCGAAATGGTCAGGCCCCTACGAGCAGTACTTC | TRBV19 | NA | NA | 15 | TRBJ2-7
CASSQGRLAGLVETQYF | TGTGCCAGCAGCCAAGGCCGGCTAGCGGGATTGGTAGAGACCCAGTACTTC | TRBV14 | TRBD2 | NA | 17 | TRBJ2-5
CASSLLAGGSYNEQFF | TGTGCCAGCAGTTTACTAGCGGGAGGGTCCTACAATGAGCAGTTCTTC | TRBV6-5 | TRBD2 | NA | 16 | TRBJ2-1
CASSLLDGNGEQYF | TGTGCCAGCAGTTTATTGGACGGGAACGGCGAGCAGTACTTC | TRBV28 | NA | once | 14 | TRBJ2-7
CATSRGSLNTEAFF | TGTGCCACCAGCAGAGGTAGTTTGAACACTGAAGCTTTCTTT | TRBV15 | NA | NA | 14 | TRBJ1-1
CASSSQGQVRNQPQHF | TGTGCCAGCAGCTCACAGGGACAGGTACGCAATCAGCCCCAGCATTTT | TRBV27 | TRBD1 | NA | 16 | TRBJ1-5